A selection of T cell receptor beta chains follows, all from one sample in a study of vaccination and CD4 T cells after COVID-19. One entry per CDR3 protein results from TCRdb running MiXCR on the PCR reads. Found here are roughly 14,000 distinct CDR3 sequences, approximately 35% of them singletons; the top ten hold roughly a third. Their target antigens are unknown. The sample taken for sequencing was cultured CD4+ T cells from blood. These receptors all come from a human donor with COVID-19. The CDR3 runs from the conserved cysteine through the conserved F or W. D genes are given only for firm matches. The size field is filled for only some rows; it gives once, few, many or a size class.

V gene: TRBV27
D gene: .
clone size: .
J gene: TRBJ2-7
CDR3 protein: CASSWGPLQYF
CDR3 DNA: TGTGCCAGCAGTTGGGGTCCGCTGCAGTACTTC

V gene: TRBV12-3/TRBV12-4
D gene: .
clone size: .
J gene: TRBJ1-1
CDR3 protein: CASSPRGNTEAFF
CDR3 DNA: TGTGCCAGCAGTCCGAGGGGGAACACTGAAGCTTTCTTT

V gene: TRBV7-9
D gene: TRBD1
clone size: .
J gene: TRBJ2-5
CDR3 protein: CASRADRVLQETQYF
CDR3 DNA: TGTGCCAGCAGGGCCGACAGGGTTCTACAAGAGACCCAGTACTTC

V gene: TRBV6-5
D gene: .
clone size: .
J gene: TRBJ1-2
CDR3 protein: CASSYIGIRYTF
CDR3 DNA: TGTGCCAGCAGTTACATAGGGATCCGCTACACCTTC

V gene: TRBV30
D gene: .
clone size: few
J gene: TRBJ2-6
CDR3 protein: CAWSPRLGGANVLTF
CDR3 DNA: TGTGCCTGGAGCCCGCGACTCGGGGGGGCCAACGTCCTGACTTTC

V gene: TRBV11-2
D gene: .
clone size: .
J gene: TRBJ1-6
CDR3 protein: CASSTGTRASDSPLHF
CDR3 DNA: TGTGCCAGCAGCACCGGGACGCGGGCGAGTGATTCACCCCTCCACTTT

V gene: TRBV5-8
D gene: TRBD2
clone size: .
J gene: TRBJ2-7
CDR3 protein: CASSLPTSGGLRNF
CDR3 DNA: TGTGCCAGCAGCTTGCCGACTAGCGGGGGGTTGAGGAACTTC

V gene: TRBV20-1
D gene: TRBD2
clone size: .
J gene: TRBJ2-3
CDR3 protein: CSTVSGGGDTQYF
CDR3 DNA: TGCAGTACAGTTAGCGGGGGAGGCGATACGCAGTATTTT

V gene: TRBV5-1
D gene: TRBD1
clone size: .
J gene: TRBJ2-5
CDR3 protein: CASSLPGQGRETQYF
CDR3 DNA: TGCGCCAGCAGCTTACCGGGACAGGGTCGGGAGACCCAGTACTTC

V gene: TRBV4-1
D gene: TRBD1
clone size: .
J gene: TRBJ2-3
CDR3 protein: CASSQDTGGWTDTQYF
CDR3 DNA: TGCGCCAGCAGCCAAGATACAGGGGGCTGGACAGATACGCAGTATTTT

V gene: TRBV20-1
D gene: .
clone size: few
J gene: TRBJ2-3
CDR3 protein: CSASPESIITDTQYF
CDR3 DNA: TGCAGTGCTAGCCCGGAGAGCATAATCACAGATACGCAGTATTTT

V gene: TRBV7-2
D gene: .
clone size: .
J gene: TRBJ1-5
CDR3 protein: CASSPAQVGGQPQHF
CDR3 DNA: TGTGCCAGCAGCCCGGCACAGGTCGGGGGTCAGCCCCAGCATTTT

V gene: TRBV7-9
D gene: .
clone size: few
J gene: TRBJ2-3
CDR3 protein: CASSLDPSYQYF
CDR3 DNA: TGTGCCAGCAGCTTAGACCCGTCGTACCAGTATTTT

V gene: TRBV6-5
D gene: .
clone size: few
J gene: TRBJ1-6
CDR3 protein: CASSYSTVGHSPLHF
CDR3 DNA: TGTGCCAGCAGTTACTCGACGGTAGGGCACTCACCCCTCCACTTT

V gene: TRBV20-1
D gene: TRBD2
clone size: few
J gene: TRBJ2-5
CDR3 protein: CSARDPTSGGLETQYF
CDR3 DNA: TGCAGTGCTAGAGACCCGACTAGCGGGGGGCTCGAGACCCAGTACTTC

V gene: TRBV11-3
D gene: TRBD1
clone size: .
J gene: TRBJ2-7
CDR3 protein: CASSLGTGPYEQYF
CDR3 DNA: TGTGCCAGCAGCTTAGGGACAGGGCCCTACGAGCAGTACTTC

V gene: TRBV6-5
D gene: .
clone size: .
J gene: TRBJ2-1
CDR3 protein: CASSYLRRGGGDEQFF
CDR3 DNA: TGTGCCAGCAGTTATCTCCGCAGGGGTGGCGGTGATGAGCAGTTCTTC

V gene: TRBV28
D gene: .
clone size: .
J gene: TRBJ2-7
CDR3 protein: CASTTLPVYEQYF
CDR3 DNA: TGTGCCAGCACTACCCTCCCCGTGTACGAGCAGTACTTC

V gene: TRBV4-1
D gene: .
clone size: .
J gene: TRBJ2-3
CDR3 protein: CASSRLPQVPSSTDTQYF
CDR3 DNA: TGCGCCAGCAGCCGCCTACCACAGGTACCTTCTAGCACAGATACGCAGTATTTT

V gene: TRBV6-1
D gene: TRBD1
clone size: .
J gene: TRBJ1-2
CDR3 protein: CASIDNLGQGLGYGYTF
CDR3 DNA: TGTGCCAGCATCGACAATCTCGGACAGGGATTGGGCTATGGCTACACCTTC

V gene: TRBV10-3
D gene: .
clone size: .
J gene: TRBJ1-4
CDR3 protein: CAISESGGALNEKLFF
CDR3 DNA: TGTGCCATCAGTGAGTCCGGAGGAGCGCTTAATGAAAAACTGTTTTTT

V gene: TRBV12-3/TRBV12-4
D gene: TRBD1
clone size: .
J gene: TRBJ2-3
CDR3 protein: CASSLQGQSTDTQYF
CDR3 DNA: TGTGCCAGCAGCCTACAGGGGCAAAGCACAGATACGCAGTATTTT

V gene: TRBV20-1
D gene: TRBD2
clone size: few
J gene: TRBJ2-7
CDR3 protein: CSARAPGLAGGFSYEQYF
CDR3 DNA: TGCAGTGCTAGAGCCCCAGGACTAGCGGGGGGTTTCTCCTACGAGCAGTACTTC

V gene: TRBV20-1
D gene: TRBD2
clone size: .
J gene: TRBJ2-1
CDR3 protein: CSARDRTSGGAGEQFF
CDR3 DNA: TGCAGTGCTAGAGACAGAACTAGCGGGGGAGCCGGTGAGCAGTTCTTC

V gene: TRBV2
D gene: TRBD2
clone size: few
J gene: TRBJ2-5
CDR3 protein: CASSTPASGGTQETQYF
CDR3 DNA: TGTGCCAGCAGTACTCCAGCTAGCGGGGGGACCCAAGAGACCCAGTACTTC

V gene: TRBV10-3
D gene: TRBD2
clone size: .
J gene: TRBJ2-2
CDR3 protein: CAIRGTSGAAGELFF
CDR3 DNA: TGTGCCATCCGCGGGACTAGCGGGGCTGCCGGGGAGCTGTTTTTT

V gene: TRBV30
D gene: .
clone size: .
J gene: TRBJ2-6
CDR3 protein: CAWRPVGSGANVLTF
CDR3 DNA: TGTGCCTGGCGTCCCGTGGGGTCTGGGGCCAACGTCCTGACTTTC

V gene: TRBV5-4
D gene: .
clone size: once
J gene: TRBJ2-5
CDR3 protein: CASRPTALQETQYF
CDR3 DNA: TGTGCCAGCAGACCGACAGCCCTTCAAGAGACCCAGTACTTC

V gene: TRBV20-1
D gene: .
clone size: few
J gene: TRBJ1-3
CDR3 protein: CSARFLRGSSGNTIYF
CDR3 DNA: TGCAGTGCTAGATTTTTGCGGGGCAGCTCTGGAAACACCATATATTTT

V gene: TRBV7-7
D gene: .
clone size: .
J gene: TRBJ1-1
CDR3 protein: CASSLSMRGTEAFF
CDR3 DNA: TGTGCTAGCAGCTTATCCATGCGGGGCACTGAAGCTTTCTTT

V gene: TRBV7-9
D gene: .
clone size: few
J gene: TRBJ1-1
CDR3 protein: CASSFPAAAPSNTEAFF
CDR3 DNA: TGTGCCAGCAGCTTCCCGGCGGCAGCCCCATCCAACACTGAAGCTTTCTTT

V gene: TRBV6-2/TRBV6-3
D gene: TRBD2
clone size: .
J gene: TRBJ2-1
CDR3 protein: CASSSTERGVIPGNEQFF
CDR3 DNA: TGTGCCAGCAGCTCTACAGAGCGGGGGGTAATCCCAGGTAATGAGCAGTTCTTC